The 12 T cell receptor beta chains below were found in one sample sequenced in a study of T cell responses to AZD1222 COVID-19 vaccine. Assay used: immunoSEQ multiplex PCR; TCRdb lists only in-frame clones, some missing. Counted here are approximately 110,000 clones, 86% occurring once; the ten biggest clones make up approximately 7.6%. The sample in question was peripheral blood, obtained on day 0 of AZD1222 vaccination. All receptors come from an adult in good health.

The CDR3 loop reads CASSANRGYTGELFF. CDR3 DNA sequence: TGTGCCAGCAGCGCAAACAGGGGATACACCGGGGAGCTGTTTTTT. The rearrangement links TRBV7-9 to TRBJ2-2; 7 nucleotides agree with TRBD1. CDR1 is SEHNR and CDR2 is FQNEAQ in the germline V gene (reference sequence). V dropped 5 bases and J dropped 3; count of bases not matched to a gene: 6. CDR3 length: 15 amino acids.

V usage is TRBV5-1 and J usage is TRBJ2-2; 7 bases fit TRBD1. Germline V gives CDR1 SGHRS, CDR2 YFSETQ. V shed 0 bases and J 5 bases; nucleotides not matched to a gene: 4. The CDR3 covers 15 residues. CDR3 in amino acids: CASSLEGGLTGELFF. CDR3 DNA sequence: TGCGCCAGCAGCTTGGAAGGGGGCCTTACCGGGGAGCTGTTTTTT.

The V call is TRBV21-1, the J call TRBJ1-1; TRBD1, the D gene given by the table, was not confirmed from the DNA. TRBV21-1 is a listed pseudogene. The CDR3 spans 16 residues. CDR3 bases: TGTGCCAGCAGCAAAGCGGGGACAGGGGCCGCGTGTGAAGCTTTCTTT. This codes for CASSKAGTGAACEAFF.

The CDR3 reads CASSPRMPGGLGAGELFF. The CDR3 coding sequence is TGTGCCAGCTCACCACGTATGCCAGGGGGCCTCGGGGCCGGGGAGCTGTTTTTT. V and J are TRBV18 and TRBJ2-2, with TRBD1 identical over 8 bases. This CDR3 has 18 residues. J gave up 6 bases and V 1 base, and 13 bases lay outside the gene matches. Germline values: CDR1 KGHSH, CDR2 LQKENI.

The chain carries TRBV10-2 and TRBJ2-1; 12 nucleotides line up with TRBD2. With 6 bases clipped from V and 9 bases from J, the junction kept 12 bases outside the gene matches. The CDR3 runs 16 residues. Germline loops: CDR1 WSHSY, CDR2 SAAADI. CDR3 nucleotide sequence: TGCGCCAGCAGAACGCCGGCTAGCGGGGGGGCAATTGAGCAGTTCTTC. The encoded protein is CASRTPASGGAIEQFF.

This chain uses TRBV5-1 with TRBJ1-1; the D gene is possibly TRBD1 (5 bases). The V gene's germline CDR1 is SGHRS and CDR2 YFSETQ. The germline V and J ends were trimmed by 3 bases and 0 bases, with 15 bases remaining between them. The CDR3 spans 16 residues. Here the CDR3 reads CASSSGGVMVNTEAFF. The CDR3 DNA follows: TGCGCCAGCAGCTCCGGGGGGGTCATGGTGAACACTGAAGCTTTCTTT.

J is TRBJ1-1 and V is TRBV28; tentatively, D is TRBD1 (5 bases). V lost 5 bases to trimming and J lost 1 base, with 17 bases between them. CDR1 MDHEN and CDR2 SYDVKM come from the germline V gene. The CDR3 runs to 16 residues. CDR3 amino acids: CASSPIRAVENTEAFF. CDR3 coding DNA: TGTGCCAGCAGTCCAATCAGGGCGGTGGAGAACACTGAAGCTTTCTTT.

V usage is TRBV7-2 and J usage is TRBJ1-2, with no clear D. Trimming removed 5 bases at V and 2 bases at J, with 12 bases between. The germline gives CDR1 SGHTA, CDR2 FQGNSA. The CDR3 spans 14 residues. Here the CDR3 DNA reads TGTGCCAGCAGCCCCCAGGAAAACAACTATGGCTACACCTTC. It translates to CASSPQENNYGYTF.

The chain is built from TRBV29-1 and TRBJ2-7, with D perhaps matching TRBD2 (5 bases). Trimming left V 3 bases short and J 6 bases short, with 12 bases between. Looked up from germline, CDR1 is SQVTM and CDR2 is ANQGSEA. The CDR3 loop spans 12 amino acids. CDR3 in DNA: TGCAGCGTTGAGACCGGGGTTAGCGAGCAGTACTTC. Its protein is CSVETGVSEQYF.

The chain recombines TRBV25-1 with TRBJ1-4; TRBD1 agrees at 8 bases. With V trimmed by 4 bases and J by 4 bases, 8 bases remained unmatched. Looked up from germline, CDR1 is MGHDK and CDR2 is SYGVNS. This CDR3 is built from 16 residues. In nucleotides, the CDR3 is TGTGCCAGCAGTGCCCGACGACAGGGGATTAATGAAAAACTGTTTTTT. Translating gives CASSARRQGINEKLFF.

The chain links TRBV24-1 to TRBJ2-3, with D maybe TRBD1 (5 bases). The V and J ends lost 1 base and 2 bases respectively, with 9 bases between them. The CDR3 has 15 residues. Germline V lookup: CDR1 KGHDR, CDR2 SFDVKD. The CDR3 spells CATSDFGQTTDTQYF. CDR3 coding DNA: TGTGCCACCAGTGATTTCGGACAAACCACAGATACGCAGTATTTT.

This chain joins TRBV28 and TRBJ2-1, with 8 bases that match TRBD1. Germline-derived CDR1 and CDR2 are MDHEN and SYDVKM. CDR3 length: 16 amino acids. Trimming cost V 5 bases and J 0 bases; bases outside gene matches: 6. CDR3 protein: CASSTGQGYSYNEQFF. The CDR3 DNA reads TGTGCCAGCAGTACTGGACAGGGCTACTCCTACAATGAGCAGTTCTTC.